The 25 T cell receptor beta chains reported below all come from one sample, sequenced in a study of blood T cell repertoires in COVID-19. Produced via immunoSEQ multiplex PCR; TCRdb's table is partial and in-frame only. The repertoire holds 200,000 to 300,000 clones, with around 90% as singletons. Sequenced: peripheral blood. These receptors all stem from a man aged 25-45 years with COVID-19, enrolled during active disease.

V gene TRBV27 combines with J gene TRBJ2-3; 10 positions match TRBD2. V dropped 5 bases and J dropped 4; count of bases not matched to a gene: 9. The CDR3 is 16 amino acids. CDR1 is MNHEY, CDR2 SMNVEV, per germline (reference sequence). CDR3 amino acids: CASSLSGTSVSDTQYF. In DNA, the CDR3 is TGTGCCAGCAGTCTTTCCGGGACTAGCGTGTCAGATACGCAGTATTTT.

The J gene is TRBJ1-1, the V gene TRBV11-1, with D hard to call. Germline V gene sequence: CDR1 SGHAT, CDR2 FQDESV (reference sequence). The CDR3 length is 14 residues. Deletions cut 3 bases from V and 4 bases from J, with 12 bases between. DNA for the CDR3: TGTGCCAGCAGCTTTGGAGCCGAGGGCACTGAAGCTTTCTTT. Its translation: CASSFGAEGTEAFF. The whole variable domain, remainder taken from reference TRBV11-1 and TRBJ1-1, is EAEVAQSPRYKITEKSQAVAFWCDPISGHATLYWYRQILGQGPELLVQFQDESVVDDSQLPKDRFSAERLKGVDSTLKIQPAELGDSAMYLCASSFGAEGTEAFFGQGTRLTVV.

This chain uses TRBV5-1 with TRBJ1-6, with 12 bases that match TRBD1. The CDR3 loop spans 16 amino acids. Germline CDR1 reads SGHRS; CDR2 reads YFSETQ. V lost 4 bases to trimming and J lost 7 bases; unmatched junction nucleotides: 6. In DNA form, the CDR3 reads TGCGCCAGCAGCCCGGGGACAGGGGGCTACAATTCACCCCTCCACTTT. Translation: CASSPGTGGYNSPLHF.

The genes are TRBV2 and TRBJ2-7, with D unclear. Trimming cost V 7 bases and J 3 bases, with 13 bases left between them. Germline lookup yields CDR1 SNHLY and CDR2 FYNNEI. This CDR3 region has 13 residues. The CDR3, as DNA: TGTGCCAGCAAGGAGTCTACGAGCTACGAGCAGTACTTC. The encoded protein is CASKESTSYEQYF.

The sample holds many counts of this clone. This sequence joins TRBV4-2 and TRBJ2-6; possibly TRBD2 for D (5 bases). CDR1 and CDR2 (germline): LGHNA, YNFKEQ. The CDR3 consists of 16 residues. V was trimmed by 3 bases and J by 4 bases, leaving 13 bases between them. CDR3 sequence (DNA): TGTGCCAGCAGCCAGACCGATTCGGGGGGGGCCAACGTCCTGACTTTC. Translating it yields CASSQTDSGGANVLTF.

This clone appeared a single time. The chain links TRBV4-1 to TRBJ1-4; no clear D gene. V was trimmed by 4 bases and J by 7 bases, leaving 13 bases between them. The CDR3 is 14 residues long. In germline, CDR1 is MGHRA, CDR2 YSYEKL. DNA of the CDR3: TGCGCCAGCAGCCGGCAGGATGCGGGTGAAAAACTGTTTTTT. Residues: CASSRQDAGEKLFF.

The V gene is TRBV6-5, the J gene TRBJ2-7, with 9 bases aligning to TRBD2. CDR1 MNHEY and CDR2 SVGAGI come from the germline V gene. The CDR3 length is 13 residues. V lost 6 bases, J lost 4 bases, and 4 bases stayed unmatched. The CDR3 spells CASRTTSGYEQYF. DNA for the CDR3: TGTGCCAGCAGAACTACTAGCGGGTACGAGCAGTACTTC.

The chain joins TRBV4-1 to TRBJ2-6; the match to TRBD1 covers 9 bases. CDR1 is MGHRA, CDR2 YSYEKL, per germline. There are 18 residues in the CDR3. Unmatched junction bases numbered 12, after V lost 5 bases and J lost 4 bases. DNA of the CDR3: TGCGCCAGCAGCACCTTGGGACAGGGTATTTTCGGGGCCAACGTCCTGACTTTC. Its translation is CASSTLGQGIFGANVLTF.

V is TRBV7-9 and J is TRBJ1-2; 8 nucleotides line up with TRBD1. The CDR3 has 14 residues. Germline CDR1 SEHNR, CDR2 FQNEAQ (reference sequence). V trimming: 0 bases; J trimming: 6 bases; junction bases outside the gene matches: 3. The CDR3, as DNA: TGTGCCAGCAGCTTAGCGGACAGGGTGAATGGCTACACCTTC. This codes for CASSLADRVNGYTF.

This rearrangement joins TRBV6-5 to TRBJ2-7; TRBD1 matches 11 bases. J was trimmed by 3 bases and V by 8 bases; bases with no gene match: 6. From germline, CDR1 is MNHEY and CDR2 SVGAGI. This CDR3 is 14 amino acids long. This CDR3 is CASDRDRGIYEQYF. The CDR3 bases are TGTGCCAGCGACCGGGACAGGGGGATCTACGAGCAGTACTTC.

This chain connects TRBV9 to TRBJ2-1, with 9 positions matching TRBD2. J was trimmed by 7 bases and V by 2 bases; bases with no gene match: 7. This CDR3 region has 15 residues. Germline V gene sequence: CDR1 SGDLS, CDR2 YYNGEE. CDR3: CASSVVSGGGNEQFF. The CDR3 region has the DNA TGTGCCAGCAGCGTGGTTAGCGGGGGAGGGAATGAGCAGTTCTTC.

The chain uses TRBV5-4 and TRBJ1-1; 10 bases match TRBD1. V shed 0 bases and J 0 bases; nucleotides not matched to a gene: 8. CDR3 size: 18 residues. Germline V gene lookup returns CDR1 SGHNT and CDR2 YYREEE (reference sequence). The CDR3 DNA reads as TGTGCCAGCAGCTTGGGGGGACAGGGGACCTACATGAACACTGAAGCTTTCTTT. It is translated as CASSLGGQGTYMNTEAFF.

The CDR3, as DNA: TGTGCCAGCAGTGCACTGCTAGAGATCTCCTACGAGCAGTACTTC. It yields the protein CASSALLEISYEQYF. The chain couples TRBV2 to TRBJ2-7; no clear D. Trimming left V 4 bases short and J 0 bases short, with 13 bases between. The CDR3 length is 15 residues. Germline assignment: CDR1 SNHLY and CDR2 FYNNEI.

The J gene is TRBJ1-1, the V gene TRBV6-6; maybe TRBD1 (5 bases). Trimming shortened V by 7 bases and J by 3 bases, and 12 bases separated the two germline ends. This CDR3 has 13 residues. Per the germline V gene, CDR1 is MNHNY and CDR2 is SVGAGI (reference sequence). The CDR3 nucleotides read TGTGCCAGCACCCCCGGAGGGGACACTGAAGCTTTCTTT. Translation gives CASTPGGDTEAFF.

The chain uses TRBV5-1 and TRBJ1-1; 7 nucleotides align to TRBD1. From germline, CDR1 is SGHRS and CDR2 YFSETQ. The CDR3 runs to 14 residues. V shed 3 bases, J shed 1 base, and the junction held 3 bases outside the gene matches. The DNA for the CDR3 is TGCGCCAGCAGCTCCGGGACAGCGAACACTGAAGCTTTCTTT. The encoded protein is CASSSGTANTEAFF.

The chain couples TRBV29-1 to TRBJ1-1; no clear D gene. The CDR3 totals 12 residues. Per the germline V gene, CDR1 is SQVTM and CDR2 is ANQGSEA. The V end was cut by 2 bases, the J end by 10 bases, with 14 bases between. CDR3 region: CSVEPPGHLAFF. As DNA, the CDR3 is TGCAGCGTTGAACCCCCTGGGCATTTAGCTTTCTTT.

The CDR3 is CASSPEGTAFSNQPQHF. The CDR3 nucleotides read TGTGCCAGCTCACCCGAGGGGACAGCCTTTAGCAATCAGCCCCAGCATTTT. This chain links TRBV18 with TRBJ1-5; 7 nucleotides match TRBD1. With 3 bases clipped from V and 0 bases from J, the junction kept 8 bases outside the gene matches. The CDR3 has 17 amino acids. Germline-derived CDR1 and CDR2 are KGHSH and LQKENI. The whole variable domain, remainder taken from reference TRBV18 and TRBJ1-5, is NAGVMQNPRHLVRRRGQEARLRCSPMKGHSHVYWYRQLPEEGLKFMVYLQKENIIDESGMPKERFSAEFPKEGPSILRIQQVVRGDSAAYFCASSPEGTAFSNQPQHFGDGTRLSIL.

The rearrangement uses TRBV11-2 and TRBJ2-1; no clear D gene. Germline V gives CDR1 SGHAT, CDR2 FQNNGV. The germline V and J ends were trimmed by 1 base and 9 bases, with 10 bases remaining between them. The CDR3 runs to 13 residues. The DNA for the CDR3 is TGTGCCAGCAGCTTAGGGCAGTCTCTTGAGCAGTTCTTC. Protein: CASSLGQSLEQFF.

V usage is TRBV2 and J usage is TRBJ1-1; D uncertain. V was shortened by 7 bases and J by 0 bases, with 12 bases between the two germline ends. Germline CDR1 is SNHLY and CDR2 is FYNNEI. The CDR3 covers 14 residues. Here the CDR3 reads CASKRTDMNTEAFF. For the CDR3, the DNA is TGTGCCAGCAAGAGAACAGACATGAACACTGAAGCTTTCTTT.

This chain connects TRBV9 to TRBJ1-1, with D possibly being TRBD1 (6 bases). CDR1 is SGDLS and CDR2 is YYNGEE in the germline V gene. V lost 1 base, J lost 4 bases, and 14 bases lay in between. The length of the CDR3 is 15 residues. The CDR3 here is CASSVFQGPITEAFF. The CDR3, as DNA: TGTGCCAGCAGCGTATTTCAGGGGCCGATCACTGAAGCTTTCTTT.

The CDR3, as DNA: TGTGCCATCAGTGGAGGGGGCATATTTTCGGGGGACCCCTACGAGCAGTACTTC. Translating it yields CAISGGGIFSGDPYEQYF. The chain employs TRBV10-3 and TRBJ2-7, with TRBD1 as a possible D gene (7 bases). CDR3 size: 18 residues. With 4 bases removed from V and 2 bases from J, the gap between germline ends came to 24 bases. Germline loops: CDR1 ENHRY, CDR2 SYGVKD.

The chain joins TRBV5-5 to TRBJ1-5, with a weak D call TRBD1 (6 bases). The CDR3 runs to 14 residues. CDR1 is SGHKS, CDR2 YYEKEE, per germline (reference sequence). The V end was cut by 4 bases, the J end by 2 bases, with 10 bases between. The CDR3 loop is CASSTRTGNQPQHF. The CDR3 nucleotides read TGTGCCAGCAGCACCCGGACAGGCAATCAGCCCCAGCATTTT.

This clone was detected only once. This sample also contains other DNA sequences that code for the same CDR3. As DNA, the CDR3 is TGTGCCAGCAGCTTAATAAGGGGAAACACTGAAGCTTTCTTT. Translated: CASSLIRGNTEAFF. The chain couples TRBV11-2 to TRBJ1-1; the D gene is possibly TRBD1 (5 bases). This CDR3 has 14 residues. V lost 2 bases and J 2 bases, leaving 9 bases between the germline ends. Per the germline V gene, CDR1 is SGHAT and CDR2 is FQNNGV.

The V gene is TRBV5-1, the J gene TRBJ2-1; 9 positions match TRBD2. The germline CDR1 and CDR2 sequences are SGHRS and YFSETQ. The length of the CDR3 is 18 residues. Trimming removed 4 bases from V and 0 bases from J; junction bases left unmatched: 11. The CDR3 DNA follows: TGCGCCAGCAGCGTAGGGTCTAGCGGGGAAAGCTCCTACAATGAGCAGTTCTTC. It is translated as CASSVGSSGESSYNEQFF.

The chain links TRBV18 to TRBJ1-1; D not certain. This CDR3 comprises 14 residues. CDR1 and CDR2 from the germline V gene are KGHSH and LQKENI. Between the trimmed V and J ends, which lost 1 base and 5 bases, there was a span of 11 bases. In nucleotides, the CDR3 is TGTGCCAGCTCACCACAAAGAGAAGAAACTGAAGCTTTCTTT. This encodes CASSPQREETEAFF.